This entry lists 7 T cell receptor beta chains sequenced from one sample in a study of cytomegalovirus exposure and HLA in healthy donors. Amplification used 60 Vbeta primers and 13 Jbeta primers. TCRdb's table, derived via immunoSEQ multiplex PCR, lists solely in-frame clones and lacks some. In the table there are approximately 240,000 clones, around 80% of which are singletons. The sequenced sample was PBMCs. These receptor sequences come from a woman aged 40 to 50 in good health and CMV-seropositive.

V is TRBV7-8 and J is TRBJ1-2; 7 nucleotides match TRBD1. Germline loops: CDR1 SGHVS, CDR2 FQNEAQ. Unmatched junction bases numbered 1, after V lost 3 bases and J lost 3 bases. The CDR3 covers 13 residues. This CDR3 reads CASSFDRDYGYTF. As DNA, the CDR3 is TGTGCCAGCAGCTTCGACAGGGACTATGGCTACACCTTC.

The genes are TRBV30 and TRBJ1-1, with D possibly matching TRBD1 (5 bases). Germline V gene sequence: CDR1 GTSNPN, CDR2 SVGIG (reference sequence). The V end was cut by 2 bases, the J end by 5 bases, with 15 bases between. The CDR3 is made up of 14 amino acids. CDR3 in amino acids: CAWSFLLGQTEAFF. CDR3 coding DNA: TGTGCCTGGAGTTTCCTCTTGGGGCAGACTGAAGCTTTCTTT.

The chain couples TRBV2 to TRBJ1-5; 10 positions agree with TRBD1. Trimming cost V 3 bases and J 4 bases; bases outside gene matches: 3. Per the germline V gene, CDR1 is SNHLY and CDR2 is FYNNEI. CDR3 length equals 15 residues. The CDR3 coding sequence is TGTGCCAGCAGTGATTCGGGACAGGGGAATCAGCCCCAGCATTTT. Its protein is CASSDSGQGNQPQHF.

J is TRBJ1-3 and V is TRBV6-6; TRBD1 aligns across 7 bases. Germline assignment: CDR1 MNHNY and CDR2 SVGAGI (reference sequence). The CDR3 sequence is 14 residues long. Germline trimming cut 6 bases from V and 4 bases from J; bases unmatched to any gene: 6. The CDR3, as DNA: TGTGCCAGCAGCAGACAGGGATCCGGAAACACCATATATTTT. As protein: CASSRQGSGNTIYF.

In this sample, this clone turned up once. The V and J genes are TRBV27 and TRBJ1-5; a possible D gene is TRBD1 (5 bases). With 4 bases removed from V and 3 bases from J, the gap between germline ends came to 13 bases. CDR3 length: 15 residues. From germline, CDR1 is MNHEY and CDR2 SMNVEV (reference sequence). The CDR3 DNA is TGTGCCAGCAGTTCCATAAATGGGGCCAATCAGCCCCAGCATTTT. Its protein is CASSSINGANQPQHF.

This clone has only a few counts. The J gene is TRBJ1-2, the V gene TRBV4-3; D may be TRBD1 (5 bases). There are 15 residues in the CDR3. V was shortened by 0 bases and J by 7 bases, with 15 bases between the two germline ends. Germline CDR1 reads LGHNA; CDR2 reads YSLEER. The CDR3 DNA sequence: TGCGCCAGCAGCCAAGATGGTTCAGGGAGGGGTGGCTACACCTTC. Its protein product is CASSQDGSGRGGYTF.

V usage is TRBV19 and J usage is TRBJ2-3; D unclear. The CDR3 has 13 residues. The germline V and J ends were trimmed by 0 bases and 5 bases, with 6 bases remaining between them. The germline V gene has CDR1 LNHDA and CDR2 SQIVND (reference sequence). CDR3 in DNA: TGTGCCAGTAGTATAGATAATCTAGATACGCAGTATTTT. Protein product: CASSIDNLDTQYF.